Listed here are 8 T cell receptor beta chains from one sample, sequenced in a study of OX40 agonist ivuxolimab in advanced cancers. The table came from immunoSEQ multiplex PCR; TCRdb's copy has only in-frame clones and leaves some out. The sample lists tens of thousands of clones, around 89% occurring once. Source: CD4+ or CD8+ T cells sorted from blood, taken in a trial of the OX40 agonist ivuxolimab. The receptors shown here come from an adult with an advanced solid tumor such as melanoma, head and neck, liver or kidney cancer.

This chain uses TRBV10-2 with TRBJ2-7; TRBD1 matches at 7 bases. V lost 4 bases and J lost 6; bases outside the gene matches: 12. From germline, CDR1 is WSHSY and CDR2 SAAADI. The CDR3 sequence is 15 residues long. In DNA, the CDR3 is TGCGCCAGCAGTGGCAATCGGGGACAGAAAGGCGAGCAGTACTTC. Residues: CASSGNRGQKGEQYF.

This rearrangement joins TRBV6-1 to TRBJ2-3, with a weak D call TRBD2 (7 bases). With 1 base removed from V and 9 bases from J, the gap between germline ends came to 20 bases. The CDR3 totals 16 residues. Germline CDR1 is MNHNS and CDR2 is SASEGT. CDR3 nucleotide sequence: TGTGCCAGCAGTGAAGTGGGGGGCGGGAGTAGGAAAACGCAGTATTTT. As protein: CASSEVGGGSRKTQYF.

The chain has TRBV10-3 and TRBJ2-7, with TRBD2 matching 10 bases. Trimming cost V 8 bases and J 5 bases; bases outside gene matches: 3. This CDR3 has 12 amino acids. Germline assignment: CDR1 ENHRY and CDR2 SYGVKD. The CDR3 spells CAIGGTSDEQYF. The CDR3 DNA sequence: TGTGCCATCGGTGGGACTAGCGACGAGCAGTACTTC.

The chain links TRBV6-4 to TRBJ1-2; D is ambiguous. The CDR3 is 13 amino acids. The V and J ends lost 0 bases and 8 bases respectively, with 10 bases between them. The germline V gene encodes CDR1 MRHNA and CDR2 SNTAGT. DNA for the CDR3: TGTGCCAGCAGTGACTCGTTCGAAAGAGGCTACACCTTC. It encodes CASSDSFERGYTF.

The chain uses TRBV19 and TRBJ1-3; no definite D call. CDR1 is LNHDA and CDR2 is SQIVND in the germline V gene (reference sequence). The CDR3 is 14 amino acids. The ends were cut back, 7 bases at V and 4 bases at J, with 14 bases in the middle. The CDR3 reads CASTQSEAGNTIYF. The CDR3 nucleotides are TGTGCCAGTACCCAGAGTGAGGCGGGAAACACCATATATTTT.

This chain connects TRBV7-9 to TRBJ1-1; TRBD1 matches at 10 bases. With V trimmed by 1 base and J by 1 base, 0 bases remained unmatched. Per germline, CDR1 SEHNR and CDR2 FQNEAQ (reference sequence). The CDR3 covers 15 residues. For the CDR3, the DNA is TGTGCCAGCAGCTTAGGGGACAGGGGGAACACTGAAGCTTTCTTT. Translating it yields CASSLGDRGNTEAFF.

This clone appeared once. V usage is TRBV19 and J usage is TRBJ1-1; TRBD1 agrees at 7 bases. V shed 8 bases and J 1 base; nucleotides not matched to a gene: 7. Per germline, CDR1 LNHDA and CDR2 SQIVND (reference sequence). The CDR3 loop spans 14 amino acids. CDR3 sequence reads: CASSRQGWNTEAFF. CDR3 DNA sequence: TGTGCCAGTTCCCGACAGGGCTGGAACACTGAAGCTTTCTTT.

This chain links TRBV7-9 with TRBJ1-4; a weak D match, TRBD1 (6 bases). The CDR3 has 16 residues. Between the trimmed V and J ends, which lost 5 bases and 6 bases, there was a span of 19 bases. Germline V gene data show CDR1 as SEHNR and CDR2 as FQNEAQ (reference sequence). CDR3 protein: CASSPKLAGEDEKLFF. The CDR3 nucleotides read TGTGCCAGCAGCCCGAAACTGGCAGGGGAGGATGAAAAACTGTTTTTT.